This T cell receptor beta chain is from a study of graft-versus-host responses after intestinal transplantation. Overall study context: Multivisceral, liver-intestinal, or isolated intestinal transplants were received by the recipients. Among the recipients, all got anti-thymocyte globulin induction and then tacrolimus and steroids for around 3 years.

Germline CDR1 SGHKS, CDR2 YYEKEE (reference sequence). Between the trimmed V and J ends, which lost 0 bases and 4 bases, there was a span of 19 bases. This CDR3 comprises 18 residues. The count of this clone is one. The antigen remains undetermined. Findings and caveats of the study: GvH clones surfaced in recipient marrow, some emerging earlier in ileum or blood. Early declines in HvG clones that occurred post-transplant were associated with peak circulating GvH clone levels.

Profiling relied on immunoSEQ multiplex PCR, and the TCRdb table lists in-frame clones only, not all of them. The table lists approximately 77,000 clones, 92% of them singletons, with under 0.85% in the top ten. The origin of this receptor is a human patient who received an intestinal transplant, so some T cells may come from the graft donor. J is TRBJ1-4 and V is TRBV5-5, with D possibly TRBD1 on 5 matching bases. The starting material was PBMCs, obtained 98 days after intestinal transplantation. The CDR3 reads CASSLAWSGGRGNEKLFF. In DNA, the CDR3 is TGTGCCAGCAGCTTGGCTTGGAGCGGGGGACGCGGTAATGAAAAACTGTTTTTT.